The 16 T cell receptor beta chains below come from one sample, sequenced in a study of blood T cell repertoires in COVID-19 (dated by TCRdb to about 2020). The library was produced with the immunoSEQ multiplex PCR assay. TCRdb provides this immuneACCESS table in a form limited to in-frame rearrangements. Some clones are lacking; in checked studies, under half of them reflect an unresolved V gene, and why the rest are absent is not known. The sample profile shows about 240,000 clones; approximately 78% of them were found once. The ten largest clones take up roughly 3.2% of the sample. The sequencing input was peripheral blood. These receptor sequences come from a woman aged 18-30 years with acute or convalescent COVID-19.

This chain connects TRBV9 to TRBJ1-2; 7 bases match TRBD1. The V gene's germline CDR1 is SGDLS and CDR2 YYNGEE. The CDR3 loop spans 15 amino acids. After removal of 0 bases from V and 3 bases from J, the junction contained 5 bases not matched to a gene. CDR3 nucleotides: TGTGCCAGCAGCGTAGAGGCAGGGGGAGACTATGGCTACACCTTC. Translating it yields CASSVEAGGDYGYTF. Using reference TRBV9 and TRBJ1-2 for the parts outside the CDR3, the full variable domain is DSGVTQTPKHLITATGQRVTLRCSPRSGDLSVYWYQQSLDQGLQFLIQYYNGEERAKGNILERFSAQQFPDLHSELNLSSLELGDSALYFCASSVEAGGDYGYTFGSGTRLTVV.

There are a few counts of this clone. The chain joins TRBV6-2 or TRBV6-3 to TRBJ2-2; a possible D gene is TRBD2 (5 bases). This CDR3 is built from 11 residues. The V and J ends lost 6 bases and 10 bases respectively, with 9 bases between them. Germline loops: CDR1 MNHEY, CDR2 SVGEGT. The DNA for the CDR3 is TGTGCCAGCAGCTCTCTAGCGGAGCTGTTTTTT. Its translation: CASSSLAELFF.

This clone was found once. This chain connects TRBV28 to TRBJ2-1; D gene unclear. V lost 2 bases to trimming and J lost 8 bases, with 4 bases between them. The CDR3 sequence is 11 residues long. CDR1 is MDHEN, CDR2 SYDVKM, per germline. The CDR3 protein is CASSLRDEQFF. The CDR3 DNA follows: TGTGCCAGCAGTTTACGGGATGAGCAGTTCTTC.

V usage is TRBV27 and J usage is TRBJ1-1; 7 nucleotides line up with TRBD1. CDR1 and CDR2 from the germline V gene are MNHEY and SMNVEV (reference sequence). After removal of 6 bases from V and 4 bases from J, the junction contained 5 bases not matched to a gene. This CDR3 contains 13 residues. The CDR3 is CASSWNRGTEAFF. Written as DNA, the CDR3 is TGTGCCAGCAGCTGGAACAGGGGCACTGAAGCTTTCTTT.

V usage is TRBV7-9 and J usage is TRBJ2-7; TRBD1 matches 7 bases. The CDR3 totals 15 residues. J gave up 9 bases and V 3 bases, and 14 bases lay outside the gene matches. CDR1 and CDR2 (germline): SEHNR, FQNEAQ (reference sequence). CDR3 region: CASSLTGMVGFGQYF. CDR3 DNA sequence: TGTGCCAGCAGCTTGACAGGGATGGTAGGTTTCGGGCAGTACTTC.

The chain is built from TRBV12-3 or TRBV12-4 and TRBJ2-7; no definite D call. With 6 bases removed from V and 4 bases from J, the gap between germline ends came to 10 bases. The CDR3 runs 12 residues. The CDR3 reads CASSWVGYEQYF. The CDR3 nucleotides read TGTGCCAGCAGCTGGGTCGGGTACGAGCAGTACTTC.

V usage is TRBV5-6 and J usage is TRBJ1-1; the D is unclear. The germline CDR1 and CDR2 sequences are SGHDT and YYEEEE. The CDR3 is made up of 11 amino acids. The V gene lost 4 bases and the J gene lost 6 bases, with 7 bases spanning the gap. The DNA for the CDR3 is TGTGCCAGCAGCCTCGGGGCTGAAGCTTTCTTT. Its protein is CASSLGAEAFF.

The chain uses TRBV25-1 and TRBJ2-7; 8 bases map to TRBD1. From germline, CDR1 is MGHDK and CDR2 SYGVNS. CDR3 length: 15 amino acids. Germline trimming cut 4 bases from V and 5 bases from J; bases unmatched to any gene: 10. The CDR3 DNA is TGTGCCAGCAGTGGCAGGGGGCGCGGAATTGACGAGCAGTACTTC. Translating gives CASSGRGRGIDEQYF.

V and J are TRBV5-1 and TRBJ2-7, with D possibly matching TRBD1 (6 bases). V lost 1 base and J lost 2, with 13 bases in between. The germline gives CDR1 SGHRS, CDR2 YFSETQ. CDR3 length equals 15 residues. The CDR3 nucleotides are TGCGCCAGCAGCTTGTCGTTGCAGGGGACCTACGAGCAGTACTTC. Translated: CASSLSLQGTYEQYF. Together with reference TRBV5-1 and TRBJ2-7, the CDR3 gives the full variable domain: KAGVTQTPRYLIKTRGQQVTLSCSPISGHRSVSWYQQTPGQGLQFLFEYFSETQRNKGNFPGRFSGRQFSNSRSEMNVSTLELGDSALYLCASSLSLQGTYEQYFGPGTRLTVT.

The V gene is TRBV29-1, the J gene TRBJ1-3, with D hard to call. The CDR3 is made up of 18 amino acids. The V end lost 0 bases, the J end lost 0 bases, and 18 bases lay between the germline ends. Germline-derived CDR1 and CDR2 are SQVTM and ANQGSEA. The CDR3 is CSVEDLWVRLSSGNTIYF. DNA of the CDR3: TGCAGCGTTGAAGATCTTTGGGTCAGGTTGAGCTCTGGAAACACCATATATTTT.

V usage is TRBV19 and J usage is TRBJ2-1; 8 bases map to TRBD1. The CDR3 runs to 15 residues. Germline loops: CDR1 LNHDA, CDR2 SQIVND (reference sequence). V shed 3 bases, J shed 7 bases, and the junction held 8 bases outside the gene matches. DNA for the CDR3: TGTGCCAGTAGTATGGGCAGGGGGCAACTAAATGAGCAGTTCTTC. Its protein is CASSMGRGQLNEQFF.

The chain joins TRBV6-2 or TRBV6-3 to TRBJ2-7; 11 bases match TRBD2. CDR1 and CDR2 (germline): MNHEY, SVGEGT. The CDR3 totals 16 residues. J gave up 4 bases and V 6 bases, and 11 bases lay outside the gene matches. The CDR3 DNA reads TGTGCCAGCAGCCGCGTGACTAGCGGGATCCCTTACGAGCAGTACTTC. It codes for CASSRVTSGIPYEQYF.

The rearrangement joins TRBV5-6 to TRBJ1-5; 8 nucleotides align to TRBD1. This CDR3 spans 13 amino acids. Per the germline V gene, CDR1 is SGHDT and CDR2 is YYEEEE. V was clipped by 4 bases and J by 11 bases; unmatched bases: 8. CDR3 in amino acids: CASSDTGGPAQHF. The CDR3 DNA reads as TGTGCCAGCAGCGACACAGGGGGGCCAGCCCAGCATTTT.

The rearrangement joins TRBV10-2 to TRBJ2-5; 7 bases map to TRBD1. The CDR3 sequence is 15 residues long. J lost 3 bases, V lost 7 bases, and 11 bases had no gene match. Per the germline V gene, CDR1 is WSHSY and CDR2 is SAAADI. The CDR3 bases are TGCGCCAGCAATCTCCTTGGGACAGCTAAAGAGACCCAGTACTTC. This translates into CASNLLGTAKETQYF.

The chain employs TRBV2 and TRBJ1-4; D is possibly TRBD1 (5 bases). The germline V gene encodes CDR1 SNHLY and CDR2 FYNNEI. Between the trimmed V and J ends, which lost 8 bases and 4 bases, there was a span of 11 bases. The CDR3 runs to 13 residues. CDR3 in amino acids: CASQQAFNEKLFF. Here the CDR3 DNA reads TGTGCCAGCCAACAGGCCTTTAATGAAAAACTGTTTTTT.

This clone was detected a few times. The CDR3 DNA reads as TGTGCCAGCAGCCTCACAGGCCCGAACACTGAAGCTTTCTTT. Its translation: CASSLTGPNTEAFF. The chain carries TRBV6-5 and TRBJ1-1, with D possibly TRBD1 on 5 matching bases. The CDR3 length is 14 residues. The V gene's germline CDR1 is MNHEY and CDR2 SVGAGI. Trimming shortened V by 6 bases and J by 1 base, and 12 bases separated the two germline ends.